The 20 T cell receptor beta chains below were found in one sample sequenced in a study of shared clonotypes between healthy human individuals (dated by TCRdb to 2020 to 2022). The library came from the immunoSEQ multiplex PCR assay. TCRdb's version of the immuneACCESS table is confined to in-frame rearrangements and falls short of the full clone set. An unresolved V gene accounts for under half of the shortfall where checked; the remainder is of unknown origin. In all, the sample holds more than 1 million clones, and around 82% of those were seen once. The ten largest clones capture approximately 0.56% of the sample. The material sequenced was memory CD4+ T cells from PBMCs. Interpreted using the paper, the cell subset or site label stands for: CD45RA-negative fraction. The source of these receptors is a man younger than 35 in good health. Some clones in this sample may be carry-over from other donors' samples.

This clone was picked up one time. The chain has TRBV6-1 and TRBJ1-2; D gene uncertain. The CDR3 consists of 13 residues. Trimming shortened V by 7 bases and J by 4 bases, and 13 bases separated the two germline ends. Germline V gene sequence: CDR1 MNHNS, CDR2 SASEGT. Here the CDR3 reads CASNPGRFYGYTF. DNA for the CDR3: TGTGCCAGCAACCCGGGTCGTTTCTATGGCTACACCTTC.

The chain carries TRBV28 and TRBJ2-2; 7 bases match TRBD1. CDR1 and CDR2 from the germline V gene are MDHEN and SYDVKM. CDR3 length: 16 residues. V lost 2 bases and J lost 0; bases outside the gene matches: 3. The CDR3, as DNA: TGTGCCAGCAGTTTAGGGACAGCGACGAACACCGGGGAGCTGTTTTTT. This gives the protein CASSLGTATNTGELFF.

The chain is built from TRBV10-3 and TRBJ2-7, with D tentatively TRBD1 (5 bases). The CDR3 runs to 14 residues. V was cut by 2 bases and J by 7 bases, with 15 bases left in between. In germline, CDR1 is ENHRY, CDR2 SYGVKD. The CDR3 DNA sequence: TGTGCCATCAGTGAGCCCCAGGGCCGTGAAGAGCAGTACTTC. It translates to CAISEPQGREEQYF.

The gene calls are TRBV18 and TRBJ1-2; 8 nucleotides agree with TRBD1. The V and J ends lost 4 bases and 6 bases, in that order; junction bases with no gene match: 10. This CDR3 contains 15 residues. In germline, CDR1 is KGHSH, CDR2 LQKENI. The CDR3 DNA sequence: TGTGCCAGCTCACAAAACAGGGGGAACGTGGATGGCTACACCTTC. Protein: CASSQNRGNVDGYTF.

This clone was found a few times. The chain couples TRBV30 to TRBJ1-1; the D is unclear. The CDR3 spans 11 residues. The V and J ends lost 5 bases and 10 bases respectively, with 14 bases between them. The germline V gene has CDR1 GTSNPN and CDR2 SVGIG (reference sequence). The CDR3: CAWDLGGGAFF. The CDR3 DNA follows: TGTGCCTGGGACCTAGGCGGTGGAGCTTTCTTT. The whole variable domain, filled in from reference TRBV30 and TRBJ1-1, reads SQTIHQWPATLVQPVGSPLSLECTVEGTSNPNLYWYRQAAGRGLQLLFYSVGIGQISSEVPQNLSASRPQDRQFILSSKKLLLSDSGFYLCAWDLGGGAFFGQGTRLTVV.

The chain recombines TRBV27 with TRBJ2-7, with 9 nucleotides matching TRBD2. The CDR3 length is 16 residues. Germline lookup yields CDR1 MNHEY and CDR2 SMNVEV (reference sequence). V lost 6 bases and J lost 5; bases outside the gene matches: 14. CDR3 in DNA: TGTGCCAGCAGAGACTACGCTTTAGCGGGAGTGGACGAGCAGTACTTC. It specifies CASRDYALAGVDEQYF.

This clone was counted a few times. The chain is built from TRBV4-2 and TRBJ1-2; TRBD1 might be the D (5 bases). This CDR3 has 14 residues. Trimming shortened V by 3 bases and J by 5 bases, and 13 bases separated the two germline ends. Germline-derived CDR1 and CDR2 are LGHNA and YNFKEQ. The CDR3 loop is CASSQGLDPYGYTF. DNA for the CDR3: TGTGCCAGCAGCCAGGGACTGGACCCTTATGGCTACACCTTC.

With regard to this clone: Additional DNA sequences in this sample encode the identical CDR3. The chain employs TRBV20-1 and TRBJ2-1; no clear D. The germline V and J ends were trimmed by 1 base and 9 bases, with 7 bases remaining between them. CDR1 and CDR2 from the germline V gene are DFQATT and SNEGSKA (reference sequence). The CDR3 consists of 11 residues. CDR3 in amino acids: CSARGVGEQFF. The CDR3 coding sequence is TGCAGTGCTAGAGGGGTAGGTGAGCAGTTCTTC.

V and J are TRBV4-1 and TRBJ1-5; possible D gene TRBD1, 6 bases. Germline values: CDR1 MGHRA, CDR2 YSYEKL. CDR3 length: 15 residues. Trimming shortened V by 0 bases and J by 7 bases, and 13 bases separated the two germline ends. CDR3 sequence reads: CASSQDLQGGQPQHF. The CDR3, as DNA: TGCGCCAGCAGCCAAGATTTACAGGGAGGACAGCCCCAGCATTTT.

V and J are TRBV7-3 and TRBJ2-7; D is ambiguous. The CDR3 is made up of 13 amino acids. V lost 4 bases, J lost 0 bases, and 7 bases lay in between. Germline lookup yields CDR1 SGHTA and CDR2 FQGTGA. This chain's CDR3 is CASSSTHSYEQYF. Here the CDR3 DNA reads TGTGCCAGCAGCTCCACCCACTCCTACGAGCAGTACTTC.

This clone was detected only a few times. J is TRBJ1-1 and V is TRBV7-3; the D gene is possibly TRBD1 (6 bases). With 6 bases removed from V and 1 base from J, the gap between germline ends came to 15 bases. CDR1 is SGHTA, CDR2 FQGTGA, per germline. There are 15 residues in the CDR3. The CDR3 nucleotides read TGTGCCAGCAGTACGGGACAAGGGGCGAACACTGAAGCTTTCTTT. It codes for CASSTGQGANTEAFF. Combining the CDR3 with reference TRBV7-3 and TRBJ1-1 gives the whole variable domain GAGVSQTPSNKVTEKGKYVELRCDPISGHTALYWYRQSLGQGPEFLIYFQGTGAADDSGLPNDRFFAVRPEGSVSTLKIQRTERGDSAVYLCASSTGQGANTEAFFGQGTRLTVV.

The V gene is TRBV5-6, the J gene TRBJ1-1; no reliable D call. The V gene lost 0 bases and the J gene lost 0 bases, with 18 bases spanning the gap. Per the germline V gene, CDR1 is SGHDT and CDR2 is YYEEEE. The CDR3 contains 18 residues. The CDR3: CASSLAGGGYYMNTEAFF. CDR3 in DNA: TGTGCCAGCAGCTTGGCCGGCGGCGGCTATTACATGAACACTGAAGCTTTCTTT.

This chain uses TRBV2 with TRBJ2-7; D uncertain. The CDR3 contains 13 residues. Looked up from germline, CDR1 is SNHLY and CDR2 is FYNNEI. With 6 bases removed from V and 1 base from J, the gap between germline ends came to 10 bases. The CDR3 nucleotides are TGTGCCAGCAGAGGGTCCCGTTCCTACGAGCAGTACTTC. This gives the protein CASRGSRSYEQYF.

The J gene is TRBJ2-3, the V gene TRBV30; tentative D call: TRBD1 (5 bases). The CDR3 has 19 amino acids. Per the germline V gene, CDR1 is GTSNPN and CDR2 is SVGIG (reference sequence). V was trimmed by 3 bases and J by 3 bases, leaving 28 bases between them. The CDR3, as DNA: TGTGCCTGGAGCTCCGCAAAAGTTCTGGGGCGGAGCAGAACAGATACGCAGTATTTT. This gives the protein CAWSSAKVLGRSRTDTQYF. Filled out from reference TRBV30 and TRBJ2-3, the complete variable domain reads SQTIHQWPATLVQPVGSPLSLECTVEGTSNPNLYWYRQAAGRGLQLLFYSVGIGQISSEVPQNLSASRPQDRQFILSSKKLLLSDSGFYLCAWSSAKVLGRSRTDTQYFGPGTRLTVL.

J is TRBJ2-2 and V is TRBV28; D unresolved. The CDR3 is made up of 14 amino acids. The V gene lost 5 bases and the J gene lost 1 base, with 8 bases spanning the gap. Germline V gene sequence: CDR1 MDHEN, CDR2 SYDVKM. The chain's CDR3 is CASSTRMNTGELFF. The CDR3 DNA reads TGTGCCAGCAGTACCCGTATGAACACCGGGGAGCTGTTTTTT.

The chain uses TRBV21-1 and TRBJ2-3; the DNA was not compared with TRBD2, the D call given in the table. TRBV21-1 is labeled a pseudogene. The CDR3 sequence is 20 residues long. CDR3 nucleotide sequence: TGTGCCAGCAGCAAAGCGCATAGGACTAGCGGGAGGGCCTGGGGAGATACGCAGTATTTT. Amino acids: CASSKAHRTSGRAWGDTQYF.

Comment on this clone: In the same sample, other DNA sequences code for this CDR3. The gene calls are TRBV27 and TRBJ2-7; either TRBD1 or TRBD2 may fit D (6 bases each). The CDR3 consists of 15 residues. Trimming stripped 5 bases from V and 3 bases from J, with 17 bases between. The germline V gene encodes CDR1 MNHEY and CDR2 SMNVEV (reference sequence). In DNA, the CDR3 is TGTGCCAGCAGTAGGGGCAGGGGACTCAGCTACGAGCAGTACTTC. It encodes CASSRGRGLSYEQYF.

The chain employs TRBV4-2 and TRBJ2-7, with TRBD1 as a possible D gene (5 bases). Germline-derived CDR1 and CDR2 are LGHNA and YNFKEQ. V shed 1 base and J shed 6 bases, with 13 bases lying between them. The CDR3 runs 14 residues. For the CDR3, the DNA is TGTGCCAGCAGCCAAGCGCAGGGCGGCGGCGAGCAGTACTTC. It translates to CASSQAQGGGEQYF.

The J gene is TRBJ2-2, the V gene TRBV5-1; no clear D gene. Germline loops: CDR1 SGHRS, CDR2 YFSETQ. Trimming took 2 bases from V and 1 from J, leaving 6 bases between them. This CDR3 is 14 amino acids long. The CDR3 is CASSLSRNTGELFF. For the CDR3, the DNA is TGCGCCAGCAGCTTATCCAGGAACACCGGGGAGCTGTTTTTT.

The V gene is TRBV7-3, the J gene TRBJ2-3, with D possibly matching TRBD2 (5 bases). Trimming took off 5 bases at V and 0 bases at J, with 9 bases between the two ends. The CDR3 runs 14 residues. Germline CDR1 and CDR2: SGHTA and FQGTGA. Here the CDR3 DNA reads TGTGCCAGCAGCGAAGGACTTAGCACAGATACGCAGTATTTT. Its protein is CASSEGLSTDTQYF. The variable domain in full, with the rest retrieved from reference TRBV7-3 and TRBJ2-3, is GAGVSQTPSNKVTEKGKYVELRCDPISGHTALYWYRQSLGQGPEFLIYFQGTGAADDSGLPNDRFFAVRPEGSVSTLKIQRTERGDSAVYLCASSEGLSTDTQYFGPGTRLTVL.